The 27 T cell receptor beta chains presented below share a single source sample, sequenced in a study of CD4 T cells in relation to SARS-CoV-2 and coronaviruses. Unexposed donor CD4+ T cells date from 2011-2018, before the COVID-19 pandemic. The cells were cultured for 9 to 11 days before CD4+ T cells were isolated. TCRdb keeps only in-frame clones here, not all; method: immunoSEQ multiplex PCR. Among some 16,000 clones listed, 82% were seen once. These TCRs are of unknown antigen specificity. The sample taken for sequencing was CD4+ T cells from PBMCs, cultured in vitro. Source of these receptors: a human donor in good health.

The gene calls are TRBV11-2 and TRBJ2-1, with 8 bases lining up with TRBD2. V gave up 0 bases and J gave up 4 bases; unmatched junction bases: 2. The V gene's germline CDR1 is SGHAT and CDR2 FQNNGV. The CDR3 is made up of 15 amino acids. The CDR3 coding sequence is TGTGCCAGCAGCTTAGATCGCGGGGGGTACAATGAGCAGTTCTTC. It codes for CASSLDRGGYNEQFF.

This sequence joins TRBV19 and TRBJ1-3; no reliable D call. The CDR3 totals 16 residues. Trimming cost V 4 bases and J 0 bases, with 13 bases left between them. CDR1 is LNHDA and CDR2 is SQIVND in the germline V gene (reference sequence). CDR3 sequence (DNA): TGTGCCAGTAGTAGCTTCGGCGGCTTCTCTGGAAACACCATATATTTT. The encoded protein is CASSSFGGFSGNTIYF.

The chain recombines TRBV6-5 with TRBJ1-6; the match to TRBD1 covers 10 bases. Germline loops: CDR1 MNHEY, CDR2 SVGAGI. The V segment lost 6 bases and the J segment 10 bases; nucleotides outside the gene matches: 6. This CDR3 spans 14 amino acids. CDR3 coding DNA: TGTGCCAGCAGCCTCCGGGACAGGGGATCACCCCTCCACTTT. Encoded protein: CASSLRDRGSPLHF.

V gene TRBV15 combines with J gene TRBJ2-1; TRBD2 matches at 10 bases. Trimming took 5 bases from V and 7 from J; bases not matched to a gene: 14. The germline V gene encodes CDR1 LNHNV and CDR2 YYDKDF (reference sequence). There are 17 residues in the CDR3. CDR3 nucleotide sequence: TGTGCCACCAGCCCAGATGCCGCTAGCGGGAGAATTAATGAGCAGTTCTTC. It codes for CATSPDAASGRINEQFF.

This clone was counted a few times. The gene calls are TRBV4-2 and TRBJ2-1; maybe TRBD2 (6 bases). This CDR3 is 16 amino acids long. V was pared by 0 bases and J by 6 bases, with 15 bases between. The germline V gene encodes CDR1 LGHNA and CDR2 YNFKEQ. Here the CDR3 DNA reads TGTGCCAGCAGCCAAGATGGAGGGGACTGGGGCAATGAGCAGTTCTTC. Protein: CASSQDGGDWGNEQFF.

This clone is classed as medium-sized. The V call is TRBV5-1, the J call TRBJ2-3, with 8 bases lining up with TRBD1. The CDR3 runs 16 residues. Trimming at V came to 4 bases and at J to 0 bases, leaving 7 bases not matched to a gene. Per germline, CDR1 SGHRS and CDR2 YFSETQ. This CDR3 reads CASSLRTGRSTDTQYF. CDR3 in DNA: TGCGCCAGCAGCCTTAGGACAGGGAGAAGCACAGATACGCAGTATTTT. Filled out from reference TRBV5-1 and TRBJ2-3, the complete variable domain reads KAGVTQTPRYLIKTRGQQVTLSCSPISGHRSVSWYQQTPGQGLQFLFEYFSETQRNKGNFPGRFSGRQFSNSRSEMNVSTLELGDSALYLCASSLRTGRSTDTQYFGPGTRLTVL.

This chain connects TRBV4-1 to TRBJ1-2, with TRBD1 as a possible D gene (5 bases). V lost 0 bases and J lost 7, with 15 bases in between. The germline V gene has CDR1 MGHRA and CDR2 YSYEKL. This CDR3 spans 15 amino acids. CDR3 DNA: TGCGCCAGCAGCCAAGATCTAGGCAGGGAGACTGGCTACACCTTC. Protein sequence: CASSQDLGRETGYTF.

This chain links TRBV6-4 with TRBJ2-1; 7 nucleotides agree with TRBD2. The CDR3 loop spans 16 amino acids. Germline CDR1 is MRHNA and CDR2 is SNTAGT. The V and J ends lost 2 bases and 4 bases, in that order; junction bases with no gene match: 8. The CDR3 DNA follows: TGTGCCAGCAGTGACCGGCCTCTAGCGGAGTACAATGAGCAGTTCTTC. Its protein is CASSDRPLAEYNEQFF.

This chain links TRBV5-1 with TRBJ2-7; D unresolved. The V end was cut by 0 bases, the J end by 0 bases, with 16 bases between. In germline, CDR1 is SGHRS, CDR2 YFSETQ. The CDR3 sequence is 17 residues long. CDR3 bases: TGCGCCAGCAGCTTGGCCCCGGGTGGACGGAGCTCCTACGAGCAGTACTTC. Encoded protein: CASSLAPGGRSSYEQYF.

The rearrangement uses TRBV9 and TRBJ2-1; D might be TRBD2 (6 bases). CDR3 length: 16 amino acids. The V gene's germline CDR1 is SGDLS and CDR2 YYNGEE. V was pared by 3 bases and J by 0 bases, with 13 bases between. This chain's CDR3 is CASSAWDFDSYNEQFF. The CDR3 DNA follows: TGTGCCAGCAGCGCATGGGACTTTGACTCCTACAATGAGCAGTTCTTC.

The rearrangement joins TRBV5-1 to TRBJ1-4, with D possibly TRBD1 on 5 matching bases. V was cut by 0 bases and J by 2 bases, with 14 bases left in between. The CDR3 sequence is 17 residues long. Germline V gene sequence: CDR1 SGHRS, CDR2 YFSETQ. The CDR3 is CASSLVRGEGTNEKLFF. The CDR3 DNA reads as TGCGCCAGCAGCTTGGTGAGGGGAGAAGGGACTAATGAAAAACTGTTTTTT.

The chain couples TRBV10-1 to TRBJ1-5; no clear D. V lost 3 bases and J lost 6, with 0 bases in between. The germline CDR1 and CDR2 sequences are WNHNN and SYGVQD (reference sequence). This CDR3 has 10 amino acids. CDR3 sequence (DNA): TGCGCCAGCAGTGATCAGCCCCAGCATTTT. Translation: CASSDQPQHF.

The V and J genes are TRBV19 and TRBJ1-1; 9 nucleotides align to TRBD1. CDR3 length: 16 residues. V shed 4 bases and J 3 bases; nucleotides not matched to a gene: 9. Germline V lookup: CDR1 LNHDA, CDR2 SQIVND (reference sequence). CDR3 in amino acids: CASSKRTGARYTEAFF. The CDR3 DNA is TGTGCCAGTAGTAAACGGACAGGGGCTAGGTACACTGAAGCTTTCTTT.

V usage is TRBV30 and J usage is TRBJ2-7; unclear D gene. Deletions cut 0 bases from V and 5 bases from J, with 5 bases between. Germline V gene sequence: CDR1 GTSNPN, CDR2 SVGIG (reference sequence). CDR3 length: 11 residues. The CDR3 coding sequence is TGTGCCTGGAGTGTAGGGCACGAGCAGTACTTC. Translating gives CAWSVGHEQYF.

The chain links TRBV12-5 to TRBJ1-4; D is possibly TRBD1 (6 bases). V was trimmed by 5 bases and J by 5 bases, leaving 15 bases between them. The germline V gene encodes CDR1 LGHNT and CDR2 FRNRAP. This CDR3 has 15 amino acids. The CDR3: CASGVNQGRNEKLFF. CDR3 sequence (DNA): TGTGCTAGTGGTGTAAACCAGGGGCGGAATGAAAAACTGTTTTTT.

This clone was recorded once. The V call is TRBV27, the J call TRBJ2-7; D may be TRBD1 or TRBD2 (5 bases each). CDR1 MNHEY and CDR2 SMNVEV come from the germline V gene (reference sequence). V was shortened by 7 bases and J by 6 bases, with 16 bases between the two germline ends. The CDR3 runs to 13 residues. CDR3: CASNRDGASEQYF. The CDR3 region has the DNA TGTGCCAGCAATCGGGACGGAGCTAGCGAGCAGTACTTC.

The chain links TRBV5-6 to TRBJ2-7; no clear D. Germline assignment: CDR1 SGHDT and CDR2 YYEEEE. Trimming removed 7 bases from V and 8 bases from J, with 25 bases in between. CDR3 length: 15 residues. CDR3 loop: CASSPLWSGLGQQYF. The CDR3 nucleotides are TGTGCCAGCTCCCCTCTGTGGAGTGGGCTTGGGCAGCAGTACTTC. Supplemented by reference TRBV5-6 and TRBJ2-7, the full variable domain reads DAGVTQSPTHLIKTRGQQVTLRCSPKSGHDTVSWYQQALGQGPQFIFQYYEEEERQRGNFPDRFSGHQFPNYSSELNVNALLLGDSALYLCASSPLWSGLGQQYFGPGTRLTVT.

This rearrangement joins TRBV4-1 to TRBJ1-5, with D hard to call. Germline assignment: CDR1 MGHRA and CDR2 YSYEKL. V lost 1 base and J 6 bases, leaving 25 bases between the germline ends. CDR3 size: 19 residues. CDR3 sequence: CASSQGGTADLVAVQPQHF. CDR3 in DNA: TGCGCCAGCAGCCAAGGGGGAACAGCCGATCTAGTGGCGGTTCAGCCCCAGCATTTT.

The gene calls are TRBV10-2 and TRBJ2-7; D might be TRBD1 (6 bases). The V end was cut by 6 bases, the J end by 5 bases, with 20 bases between. Germline V gene sequence: CDR1 WSHSY, CDR2 SAAADI. This CDR3 contains 15 residues. The CDR3 sequence is CASREADRFLNEQYF. The CDR3 DNA is TGCGCCAGCAGGGAGGCCGACAGGTTTCTGAACGAGCAGTACTTC.

This clone was found a few times. The chain links TRBV7-9 to TRBJ1-1, with 9 positions matching TRBD1. The germline V gene has CDR1 SEHNR and CDR2 FQNEAQ (reference sequence). The ends lost 5 bases at V and 6 bases at J; junction bases unmatched: 10. CDR3 length: 15 amino acids. Written as DNA, the CDR3 is TGTGCCAGCAGCCCAACGACAGGGGGTTTAGCTGAAGCTTTCTTT. Translating it yields CASSPTTGGLAEAFF.

The chain couples TRBV27 to TRBJ1-1; D remains unclear. Germline-derived CDR1 and CDR2 are MNHEY and SMNVEV (reference sequence). V was trimmed by 6 bases and J by 5 bases, leaving 7 bases between them. This CDR3 has 11 residues. CDR3: CASRFLTEAFF. The DNA for the CDR3 is TGTGCCAGCAGATTTTTGACTGAAGCTTTCTTT.

The chain is built from TRBV24-1 and TRBJ2-5; the match to TRBD2 covers 9 bases. Germline CDR1 is KGHDR and CDR2 is SFDVKD. The V and J ends lost 4 bases and 5 bases, in that order; junction bases with no gene match: 13. This CDR3 has 17 residues. This CDR3 reads CATSDQRKAGGAETQYF. DNA for the CDR3: TGTGCCACCAGTGACCAACGTAAGGCGGGAGGGGCGGAGACCCAGTACTTC.

The chain links TRBV5-1 to TRBJ2-1, with 13 bases that match TRBD2. Germline V gene lookup returns CDR1 SGHRS and CDR2 YFSETQ. CDR3 length: 18 residues. Unmatched junction bases numbered 9, after V lost 4 bases and J lost 2 bases. This CDR3 reads CASSEKGLAGLPYNEQFF. CDR3 DNA sequence: TGCGCCAGCAGCGAAAAGGGACTAGCGGGACTTCCCTACAATGAGCAGTTCTTC.

The rearrangement joins TRBV2 to TRBJ1-5; no reliable D call. Germline-derived CDR1 and CDR2 are SNHLY and FYNNEI. The CDR3 totals 15 residues. V was pared by 6 bases and J by 4 bases, with 16 bases between. The CDR3 loop is CASRNDRSVNQPQHF. For the CDR3, the DNA is TGTGCCAGCAGGAACGACCGTTCCGTAAATCAGCCCCAGCATTTT.

This chain connects TRBV5-1 to TRBJ2-5; D may correspond to TRBD1 or TRBD2 (5 bases each). Trimming took 0 bases from V and 5 from J, leaving 14 bases between them. Germline CDR1 and CDR2: SGHRS and YFSETQ. This CDR3 contains 15 residues. Here the CDR3 reads CASSLGRGGTETQYF. For the CDR3, the DNA is TGCGCCAGCAGCTTGGGCCGGGGTGGGACGGAGACCCAGTACTTC.

This chain connects TRBV5-1 to TRBJ2-5; D is unresolved. The CDR3 spans 11 residues. V was clipped by 7 bases and J by 4 bases, with 8 bases between them. In germline, CDR1 is SGHRS, CDR2 YFSETQ. CDR3 in DNA: TGCGCCAGCCCCCTGGGAGAGACCCAGTACTTC. Its translation: CASPLGETQYF.

J is TRBJ2-7 and V is TRBV14, with 7 bases fitting TRBD2. CDR3 length: 14 residues. J was trimmed by 7 bases and V by 1 base; bases with no gene match: 7. Germline-derived CDR1 and CDR2 are SGHDN and FVKESK. CDR3 sequence reads: CASSQGTSPWEQYF. The CDR3 coding sequence is TGTGCCAGCAGCCAAGGGACTAGTCCCTGGGAGCAGTACTTC.